A single sample gave rise to the 7 T cell receptor beta chains below, sequenced in a study of T-cell reconstitution after alpha-beta-depleted transplantation in children. It was with unique molecular identifiers that the TCRbeta library was prepared. Via MiXCR, TCRdb re-called the PCR reads, giving one row per CDR3 protein. The repertoire holds about 230,000 distinct CDR3 sequences, with around 9.9% as singletons. The sample was PBMCs, taken before TCRalphabeta/CD19-depleted stem cell transplant. The receptors were sampled from a child under two years old with acute myeloid leukemia, due to receive a stem cell transplant.

The chain links TRBV28 to TRBJ2-2; 9 positions agree with TRBD1. The CDR3 is 13 residues long. Trimming at V came to 8 bases and at J to 5 bases, leaving 3 bases not matched to a gene. Germline V gene lookup returns CDR1 MDHEN and CDR2 SYDVKM. In DNA, the CDR3 is TGTGCCAGCGGGACAGGGCGGACCGGGGAGCTGTTTTTT. Its protein is CASGTGRTGELFF.

This clonotype came up many times. The CDR3 loop is CSANARTYNEQFF. The CDR3, as DNA: TGCAGTGCTAACGCCCGCACCTACAATGAGCAGTTCTTC. This chain connects TRBV20-1 to TRBJ2-1; no clear D. The V gene's germline CDR1 is DFQATT and CDR2 SNEGSKA (reference sequence). This CDR3 is 13 amino acids long. The V end was cut by 4 bases, the J end by 2 bases, with 9 bases between.

This chain links TRBV6-1 with TRBJ2-3; the match to TRBD1 covers 7 bases. The CDR3 length is 16 residues. Per the germline V gene, CDR1 is MNHNS and CDR2 is SASEGT. Losses at the gene ends were 3 bases for V and 2 bases for J; bases not matched to a gene: 8. The CDR3 DNA is TGTGCCAGCAGTGACTTCCGGGACAGATACACAGATACGCAGTATTTT. The encoded protein is CASSDFRDRYTDTQYF.

The gene calls are TRBV19 and TRBJ2-7, with D perhaps matching TRBD1 (5 bases). CDR1 is LNHDA and CDR2 is SQIVND in the germline V gene (reference sequence). V shed 3 bases and J shed 4 bases, with 13 bases lying between them. This CDR3 has 14 amino acids. The DNA for the CDR3 is TGTGCCAGTAGTATGTCGGCAGGGAATTACGAGCAGTACTTC. It codes for CASSMSAGNYEQYF.

This clonotype was detected ten times or more. DNA of the CDR3: TGTGCCAGCAGTTACTCGAAGGGGACAGGGGTTGAAGCTTTCTTT. It is translated as CASSYSKGTGVEAFF. V usage is TRBV6-5 and J usage is TRBJ1-1; 10 bases line up with TRBD1. The germline V gene has CDR1 MNHEY and CDR2 SVGAGI. V was clipped by 0 bases and J by 7 bases; unmatched bases: 5. There are 15 residues in the CDR3.

This clonotype was counted at least ten times. This chain links TRBV7-3 with TRBJ2-2, with TRBD2 as a possible D gene (5 bases). The CDR3 extends over 14 amino acids. Trimming removed 5 bases at V and 4 bases at J, with 11 bases between. The germline V gene encodes CDR1 SGHTA and CDR2 FQGTGA. CDR3 region: CASSPPGSTGELFF. The DNA for the CDR3 is TGTGCCAGCAGCCCACCGGGGTCCACCGGGGAGCTGTTTTTT.

As to this clonotype: This sequence may be a read error, since a much larger clone differs from it by one base. The rearrangement joins TRBV18 to TRBJ2-3; D is uncertain. The V end lost 6 bases, the J end lost 5 bases, and 12 bases lay between the germline ends. The CDR3 consists of 13 residues. From germline, CDR1 is KGHSH and CDR2 LQKENI. The CDR3: CASSLANLDTQYF. As DNA, the CDR3 is TGTGCCAGCTCCCTCGCAAACTTAGATACGCAGTATTTT.